These 16 T cell receptor beta chains originate from one sample sequenced in a study of blood T cell repertoires in COVID-19. TCRdb's table, derived via immunoSEQ multiplex PCR, lists solely in-frame clones and lacks some. The repertoire holds 200,000 to 300,000 clones, with 85% to 90% as singletons. Specimen: peripheral blood. Receptor source: a woman aged 40 to 50 with acute or convalescent COVID-19.

This clone turned up a few times. The gene calls are TRBV18 and TRBJ2-2; 9 bases match TRBD1. The CDR3 has 17 amino acids. V dropped 4 bases and J dropped 4; count of bases not matched to a gene: 10. Per germline, CDR1 KGHSH and CDR2 LQKENI. CDR3 loop: CASSLTGTGKGTGELFF. The CDR3 nucleotides are TGTGCCAGCTCACTGACCGGGACAGGGAAGGGCACCGGGGAGCTGTTTTTT. Full variable domain (remainder filled in from reference TRBV18 and TRBJ2-2): NAGVMQNPRHLVRRRGQEARLRCSPMKGHSHVYWYRQLPEEGLKFMVYLQKENIIDESGMPKERFSAEFPKEGPSILRIQQVVRGDSAAYFCASSLTGTGKGTGELFFGEGSRLTVL.

This clone has just one count. The chain combines TRBV7-9 with TRBJ2-5; D is ambiguous. The V and J ends lost 1 base and 3 bases respectively, with 9 bases between them. The length of the CDR3 is 14 residues. Germline loops: CDR1 SEHNR, CDR2 FQNEAQ (reference sequence). This chain's CDR3 is CASSLGLNKETQYF. CDR3 in DNA: TGTGCCAGCAGCTTAGGGCTGAATAAAGAGACCCAGTACTTC. The entire variable domain, with the rest obtained from reference TRBV7-9 and TRBJ2-5, is as follows: DTGVSQNPRHKITKRGQNVTFRCDPISEHNRLYWYRQTLGQGPEFLTYFQNEAQLEKSRLLSDRFSAERPKGSFSTLEIQRTEQGDSAMYLCASSLGLNKETQYFGPGTRLLVL.

The chain employs TRBV6-5 and TRBJ1-2; 10 bases match TRBD1. CDR3 length: 15 residues. V was pared by 4 bases and J by 7 bases, with 9 bases of the junction left unmatched. CDR1 is MNHEY and CDR2 is SVGAGI in the germline V gene. The DNA for the CDR3 is TGTGCCAGCAGTTTTACCGGGACAGGGGTTGGTGGCTACACCTTC. This sequence encodes CASSFTGTGVGGYTF.

This clone was seen only a few times. The chain carries TRBV27 and TRBJ2-7; TRBD2 might be the D (7 bases). Deletions cut 0 bases from V and 3 bases from J, with 12 bases between. CDR3 size: 15 residues. Germline CDR1 reads MNHEY; CDR2 reads SMNVEV (reference sequence). CDR3 sequence reads: CASSLSRGRNYEQYV. Here the CDR3 DNA reads TGTGCCAGCAGTTTATCGCGGGGGCGCAACTACGAGCAGTACGTC.

The genes are TRBV12-5 and TRBJ1-2, with D maybe TRBD1 (6 bases). CDR1 and CDR2 (germline): LGHNT, FRNRAP. V was trimmed by 2 bases and J by 6 bases, leaving 13 bases between them. The CDR3 has 14 amino acids. The CDR3 DNA reads as TGTGCTAGTGGTTTGTTACAGGGATTAGATGGCTACACCTTC. Protein product: CASGLLQGLDGYTF.

This clone was counted once. The chain is built from TRBV3-1 (or the pseudogene TRBV3-2) and TRBJ1-2; 7 bases align to TRBD1. The V segment lost 1 base and the J segment 1 base; nucleotides outside the gene matches: 3. There are 15 residues in the CDR3. Germline-derived CDR1 and CDR2 are LGHDT and YNNKEL (reference sequence). CDR3 sequence reads: CASSQAHRGNYGYTF. The CDR3 nucleotides read TGTGCCAGCAGCCAAGCCCACAGGGGTAACTATGGCTACACCTTC.

The chain carries TRBV20-1 and TRBJ2-4; TRBD2 is a possible D gene (5 bases). Germline-derived CDR1 and CDR2 are DFQATT and SNEGSKA (reference sequence). V lost 0 bases and J 8 bases, leaving 5 bases between the germline ends. The CDR3 extends over 11 amino acids. The CDR3 region has the DNA TGCAGTGCTAGAGACGGGGACATTCAGTACTTC. It yields the protein CSARDGDIQYF.

The V and J genes are TRBV19 and TRBJ1-2, with no clear D. Trimming cost V 5 bases and J 6 bases, with 19 bases left between them. Germline assignment: CDR1 LNHDA and CDR2 SQIVND (reference sequence). The CDR3 is 15 amino acids. In DNA form, the CDR3 reads TGTGCCAGTAGTGCACCCTCGCGGCGATTGAATGGCTACACCTTC. Encoded protein: CASSAPSRRLNGYTF.

This clone was seen more than once but under ten times. V is TRBV7-2 and J is TRBJ1-5; no clear D gene. The CDR3 length is 15 residues. Germline-derived CDR1 and CDR2 are SGHTA and FQGNSA. V lost 0 bases to trimming and J lost 3 bases, with 9 bases between them. CDR3 nucleotide sequence: TGTGCCAGCAGCTTAGCCCCGGTCCCCAATCAGCCCCAGCATTTT. Protein sequence: CASSLAPVPNQPQHF.

On this clone itself: The sample holds other DNA sequences that translate to the same CDR3. The V gene is TRBV12-3 or TRBV12-4, the J gene TRBJ1-5; D gene uncertain. The CDR3 runs to 13 residues. Trimming pared 2 bases from V and 4 bases from J, leaving 6 bases between. For the CDR3, the DNA is TGTGCCAGCAGTTTAACGGGGAATCAGCCCCAGCATTTT. The encoded protein is CASSLTGNQPQHF.

The J gene is TRBJ1-2, the V gene TRBV4-2; 10 bases are a match to TRBD1. The J segment lost 3 bases and the V segment lost 4 bases, leaving 5 bases of the junction unmatched. The CDR3 has 15 residues. CDR1 is LGHNA, CDR2 YNFKEQ, per germline. CDR3 region: CASSLGTGEDYGYTF. In DNA, the CDR3 is TGTGCCAGCAGCCTGGGGACAGGGGAGGACTATGGCTACACCTTC.

This clone was found once. The chain recombines TRBV6-5 with TRBJ2-7; TRBD1 matches at 7 bases. Germline lookup yields CDR1 MNHEY and CDR2 SVGAGI. This CDR3 region has 14 residues. With 5 bases clipped from V and 5 bases from J, the junction kept 9 bases outside the gene matches. This chain's CDR3 is CASSQYRGLNEQYV. The CDR3 DNA reads TGTGCCAGCAGTCAATACAGGGGATTGAACGAGCAGTACGTC.

V gene TRBV19 combines with J gene TRBJ2-2; 8 bases align to TRBD2. CDR3 length: 13 amino acids. V lost 3 bases and J lost 6; bases outside the gene matches: 0. Germline CDR1 is LNHDA and CDR2 is SQIVND (reference sequence). In DNA, the CDR3 is TGTGCCAGTAGTATCGGGGGGGCCGGGGAGCTGTTTTTT. It specifies CASSIGGAGELFF.

The V and J genes are TRBV5-4 and TRBJ2-5; 8 bases are shared with TRBD1. The J segment lost 1 base and the V segment lost 3 bases, leaving 5 bases of the junction unmatched. Looked up from germline, CDR1 is SGHNT and CDR2 is YYREEE (reference sequence). The CDR3 loop spans 15 amino acids. The CDR3 sequence is CASSSPGTGQETQYF. CDR3 DNA sequence: TGTGCCAGCAGCTCGCCCGGGACAGGCCAAGAGACCCAGTACTTC.

Note on this clone: This sample includes further DNA sequences coding for the same CDR3. This chain's CDR3 is CSVWDSNYGYTF. The CDR3 coding sequence is TGCAGCGTCTGGGACAGTAATTATGGCTACACCTTC. The chain carries TRBV29-1 and TRBJ1-2; 7 bases fit TRBD1. Germline V gene lookup returns CDR1 SQVTM and CDR2 ANQGSEA. V lost 6 bases, J lost 5 bases, and 6 bases stayed unmatched. The CDR3 is made up of 12 amino acids.

The V gene is TRBV23-1, the J gene TRBJ1-4; TRBD1 matches 7 bases. TRBV23-1 is an ORF, and what it does is uncertain. CDR3 length: 14 residues. J was trimmed by 7 bases and V by 11 bases; bases with no gene match: 13. In nucleotides, the CDR3 is TGCGCCTCCGAGACAGGGCTGAATTCTGAAAAACTGTTTTTT. Its translation: CASETGLNSEKLFF.